The entry that follows covers one T cell receptor (beta chain) sequence. Its target is unknown. Germline V gene data show CDR1 as SGDLS and CDR2 as YYNGEE. J gave up 8 bases and V 4 bases, and 6 bases lay outside the gene matches. CDR3 size: 13 residues. The data originate from a study of graft-versus-host responses after intestinal transplantation. At the level of the study: As for transplant type, recipients had multivisceral, liver-intestinal, or isolated intestinal grafts. Each patient got anti-thymocyte globulin induction, then tacrolimus and steroids for approximately three years. Study findings and constraints: Peak circulating GvH clone levels were associated with early post-transplant HvG declines. Graft-donor T cell macrochimerism coincided with high graft-versus-host to host-versus-graft clonal ratios in allografts.

Using immunoSEQ multiplex PCR, the repertoire was profiled, and TCRdb retains in-frame clones only, with some absent. The profile covers about 20,000 clones, with around nine tenths appearing a single time and about a tenth taken by the ten largest. The chain links TRBV9 to TRBJ1-2, with 9 bases matching TRBD1. The source of this sequence is a human patient who received an intestinal transplant, so some T cells may come from the graft donor. Sequencing was performed on PBMCs, taken about 240 days after intestinal transplant. The CDR3 DNA reads TGTGCCAGCAGCCTCGGACAGGGGCAAGGCTACACCTTC. Its protein product is CASSLGQGQGYTF. The variable domain in full, completed from reference TRBV9 and TRBJ1-2, reads DSGVTQTPKHLITATGQRVTLRCSPRSGDLSVYWYQQSLDQGLQFLIQYYNGEERAKGNILERFSAQQFPDLHSELNLSSLELGDSALYFCASSLGQGQGYTFGSGTRLTVV.